The subject of this entry is one T cell receptor beta chain. What it recognizes is unknown. The germline gives CDR1 DFQATT, CDR2 SNEGSKA (reference sequence). Trimming stripped 1 base from V and 4 bases from J, with 4 bases between. The CDR3 runs 11 residues. Assay: immunoSEQ multiplex PCR; the TCRdb copy retains only in-frame clones and omits some. The table lists 380,000 or so clones, approximately 86% of them singletons, with around a tenth in the top ten. This entry comes from a study of Ad26.COV2.S vaccination and SARS-CoV-2 variants. Noted treatment: over 15 received Ad26.COV2.S at low or high dose, single or two shots; 5 received placebo; per-sample allocation not given. Sample collection was performed on day 63 after the first vaccine or placebo injection. Wuhan-strain spike was delivered by a replication-incompetent Ad26 vector. Study-level results: Vaccinated individuals (as opposed to placebo recipients) had higher spike-specific TCR breadth.

The sequences come from peripheral blood, collected in a trial of Ad26.COV2.S vaccine versus placebo. The sequence was obtained from a person aged 18-65 years who received the Ad26.COV2.S COVID-19 vaccine or a placebo. J is TRBJ2-5 and V is TRBV20-1; D gene ambiguous. This CDR3 is CSARVSETQYF. CDR3 coding DNA: TGCAGTGCTAGAGTGTCAGAGACCCAGTACTTC.